These T cell receptor beta chains were read from a single sample in a study of monozygotic twins with cystic fibrosis. Measured with immunoSEQ multiplex PCR; TCRdb has only the in-frame clones, and not every one. The data show some 33,000 clones, 75% to 95% seen once. Material: blood. These receptors were obtained from a boy between 2 and 10 years old with cystic fibrosis. Each CDR3 is given with its conserved first and last residue. Only part of the rows carry a size: once, few, many, or a class if the clone is expanded.

TRBJ1-1 | TRBV7-2 | - | CASSLERAAYTEAFF
TRBJ1-4 | TRBV6-5 | - | CASRGAATNEKLFF
TRBJ2-2 | TRBV5-4 | - | CASSFFPGMGNTGELFF
TRBJ2-1 | TRBV9 | once | CASSGGTALNSYNEQFF
TRBJ2-1 | TRBV9 | - | CASSARTSGGHEQFF
TRBJ1-3 | TRBV18 | - | CASSTGPSGNTIYF
TRBJ2-1 | TRBV5-1 | - | CASSPAPADYNEQFF
TRBJ2-1 | TRBV19 | once | CASSIRDDRYNEQFF
TRBJ2-3 | TRBV7-2 | - | CASSLARSTDTQYF
TRBJ1-2 | TRBV25-1 | few | CASSGTDSYGYTF
TRBJ2-3 | TRBV7-9 | - | CASSPRTSGALTDTQYF
TRBJ1-5 | TRBV5-6 | - | CASSLVTDSNQPQHF
TRBJ1-4 | TRBV11-1 | - | CASSLEGKANEKLFF
TRBJ2-1 | TRBV19 | - | CASRYGSNEQFF
TRBJ2-7 | TRBV5-1 | - | CASSPVSLRYEQYF
TRBJ2-7 | TRBV11-3 | - | CASSESGGGSYEQYF
TRBJ2-1 | TRBV25-1 | - | CASGESYNEQFF
TRBJ1-4 | TRBV5-1 | - | CASSLGTSKGEKLFF
TRBJ2-6 | TRBV7-9 | - | CASSDRAGANVLTF
TRBJ1-3 | TRBV11-3 | once | CASSSGLLSGNTIYF
TRBJ1-2 | TRBV19 | - | CASSPHRDGYTF
TRBJ1-2 | TRBV2 | - | CASSERTGPYGYTF